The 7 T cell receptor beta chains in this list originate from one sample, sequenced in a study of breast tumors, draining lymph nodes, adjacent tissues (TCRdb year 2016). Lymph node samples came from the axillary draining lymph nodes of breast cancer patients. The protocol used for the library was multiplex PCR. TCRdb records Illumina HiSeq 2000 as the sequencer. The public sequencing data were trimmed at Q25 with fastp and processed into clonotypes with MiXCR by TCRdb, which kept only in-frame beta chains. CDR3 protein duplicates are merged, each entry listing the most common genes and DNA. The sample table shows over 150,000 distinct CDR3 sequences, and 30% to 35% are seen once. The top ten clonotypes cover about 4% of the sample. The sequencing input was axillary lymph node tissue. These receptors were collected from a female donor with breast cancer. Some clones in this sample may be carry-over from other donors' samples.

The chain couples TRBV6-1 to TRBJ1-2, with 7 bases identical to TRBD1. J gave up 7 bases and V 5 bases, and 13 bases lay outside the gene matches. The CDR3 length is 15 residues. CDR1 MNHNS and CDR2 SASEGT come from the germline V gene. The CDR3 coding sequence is TGTGCCAGCAGTCCGACCCCGACAGGGCGGGGTGGCTACACCTTC. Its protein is CASSPTPTGRGGYTF.

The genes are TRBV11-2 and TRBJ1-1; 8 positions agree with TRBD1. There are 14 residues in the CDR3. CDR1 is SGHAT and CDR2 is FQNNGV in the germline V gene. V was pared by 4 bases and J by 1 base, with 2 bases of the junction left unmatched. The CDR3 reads CASSWTGSNTEAFF. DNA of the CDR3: TGTGCCAGCAGCTGGACAGGGTCGAACACTGAAGCTTTCTTT. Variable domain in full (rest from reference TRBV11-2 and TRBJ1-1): EAGVAQSPRYKIIEKRQSVAFWCNPISGHATLYWYQQILGQGPKLLIQFQNNGVVDDSQLPKDRFSAERLKGVDSTLKIQPAKLEDSAVYLCASSWTGSNTEAFFGQGTRLTVV.

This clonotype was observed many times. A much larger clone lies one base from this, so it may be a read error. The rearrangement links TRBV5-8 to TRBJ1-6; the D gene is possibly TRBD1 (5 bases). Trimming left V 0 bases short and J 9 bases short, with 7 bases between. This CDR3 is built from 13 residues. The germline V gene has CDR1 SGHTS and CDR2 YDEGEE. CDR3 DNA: TGTGCCAGCAGCTTGGTTGGGACTTCACCCCTCCACTTT. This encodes CASSLVGTSPLHF.

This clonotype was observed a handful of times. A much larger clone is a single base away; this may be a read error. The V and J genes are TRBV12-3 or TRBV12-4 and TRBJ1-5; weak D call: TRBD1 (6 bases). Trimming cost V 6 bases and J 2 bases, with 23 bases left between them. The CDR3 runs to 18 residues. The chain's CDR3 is CASSFQGTPYKGNQPQHF. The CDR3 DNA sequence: TGTGCCAGCAGCTTCCAGGGGACCCCATATAAGGGCAATCAGCCCCAGCATTTT.

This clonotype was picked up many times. CDR3 sequence (DNA): TGCGCCAGCAGTCGGACTAGCGGTAGCACAGATACGCAGTATTTT. Its protein is CASSRTSGSTDTQYF. The gene calls are TRBV10-1 and TRBJ2-3; 10 bases are shared with TRBD2. Germline V gene sequence: CDR1 WNHNN, CDR2 SYGVQD (reference sequence). This CDR3 region has 15 residues. Trimming took 5 bases from V and 0 from J; bases not matched to a gene: 2.

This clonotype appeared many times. CDR3 nucleotides: TGTGCCAGCAGTGTCGGGGGGCGGACCGGGGAGCTGTTTTTT. This translates into CASSVGGRTGELFF. The genes are TRBV25-1 and TRBJ2-2; possibly TRBD2 for D (7 bases). Trimming pared 4 bases from V and 5 bases from J, leaving 11 bases between. The CDR3 contains 14 residues. CDR1 is MGHDK and CDR2 is SYGVNS in the germline V gene.

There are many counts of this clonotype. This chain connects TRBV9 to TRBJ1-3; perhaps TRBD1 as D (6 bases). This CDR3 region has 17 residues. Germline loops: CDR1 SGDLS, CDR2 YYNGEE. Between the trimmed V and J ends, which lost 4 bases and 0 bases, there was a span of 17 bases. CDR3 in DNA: TGTGCCAGCAGCTTACGGACAGAAATCCCCTCTGGAAACACCATATATTTT. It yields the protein CASSLRTEIPSGNTIYF.